This T cell receptor beta chain was profiled in a study of T cell responses to AZD1222 COVID-19 vaccine. Study findings and constraints: Repertoires were obtained solely post-peak T cell response. Two AZD1222 doses significantly raised spike-specific TCR breadth and depth over controls. Donor demographics were predominantly white British with a female majority; clonal diversity may be underestimated.

Germline V lookup: CDR1 MNHEY, CDR2 SVGAGI. The germline V and J ends were trimmed by 2 bases and 7 bases, with 18 bases remaining between them. The CDR3 extends over 15 amino acids. Repertoires were generated with immunoSEQ multiplex PCR, while TCRdb's copy carries only in-frame clones and drops some. The table records 95,000 or so clones, roughly nine tenths of them present only once. About this clone: What it binds is not known.

The TCR comes from an adult in good health. Material: peripheral blood, obtained on day 0 of AZD1222 vaccination. The rearrangement uses TRBV6-5 and TRBJ2-7; TRBD1 is a possible D gene (6 bases). The DNA of the CDR3 is TGTGCCAGCAGTTACCTGACAGGACCCTACGGGGAGCAGTACTTC. It encodes CASSYLTGPYGEQYF.